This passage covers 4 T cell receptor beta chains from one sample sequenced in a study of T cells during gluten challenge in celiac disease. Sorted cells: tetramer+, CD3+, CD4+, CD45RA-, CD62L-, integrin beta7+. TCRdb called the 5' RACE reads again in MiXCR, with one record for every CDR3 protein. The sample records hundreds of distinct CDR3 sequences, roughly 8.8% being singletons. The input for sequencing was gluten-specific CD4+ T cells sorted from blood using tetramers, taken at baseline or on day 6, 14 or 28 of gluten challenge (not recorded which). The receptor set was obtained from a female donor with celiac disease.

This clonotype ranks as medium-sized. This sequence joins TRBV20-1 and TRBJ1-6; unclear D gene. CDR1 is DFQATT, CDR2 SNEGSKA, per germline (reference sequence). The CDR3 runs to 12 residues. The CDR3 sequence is CGWTEYNSPLHF. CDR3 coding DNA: TGCGGGTGGACGGAATATAATTCACCCCTCCACTTT.

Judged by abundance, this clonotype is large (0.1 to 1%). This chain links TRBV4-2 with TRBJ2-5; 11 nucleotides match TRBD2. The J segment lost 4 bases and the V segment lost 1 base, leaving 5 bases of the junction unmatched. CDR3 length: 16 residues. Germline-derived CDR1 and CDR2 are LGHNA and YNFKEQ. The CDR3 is CASSQGVAGGLETQYF. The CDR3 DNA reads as TGTGCCAGCAGCCAAGGTGTAGCGGGGGGGCTAGAGACCCAGTACTTC.

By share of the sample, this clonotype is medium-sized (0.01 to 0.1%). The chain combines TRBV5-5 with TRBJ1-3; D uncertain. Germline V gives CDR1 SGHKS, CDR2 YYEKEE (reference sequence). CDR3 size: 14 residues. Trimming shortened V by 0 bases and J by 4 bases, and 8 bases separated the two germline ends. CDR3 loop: CASSLAALGNTIYF. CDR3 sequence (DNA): TGTGCCAGCAGCTTGGCGGCTTTAGGAAACACCATATATTTT.

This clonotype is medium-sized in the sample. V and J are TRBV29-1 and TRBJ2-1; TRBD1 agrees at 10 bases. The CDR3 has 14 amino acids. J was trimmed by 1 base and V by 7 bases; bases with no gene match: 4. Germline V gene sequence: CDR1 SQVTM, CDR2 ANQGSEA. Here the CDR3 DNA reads TGCAGCGGCTGGACAGGGGGATCCTACAATGAGCAGTTCTTC. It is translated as CSGWTGGSYNEQFF.